This T cell receptor (beta chain) was profiled in a study of memory CD4+ T cells and cytomegalovirus serostatus. Study-level points and caveats: Median bootstrapped AUC for CMV status was around 0.96 originally, just under 0.93 US-trained.

Single viable CD3+CD4+CD8-CD45RO+ cells were sorted as the memory CD4+ T cells. The method was immunoSEQ multiplex PCR; TCRdb's version includes in-frame clones alone and lacks a portion of them. This table holds tens of thousands of clones, approximately 80% found once. This clone was detected only a few times. Its antigen is unknown. Losses at the gene ends were 2 bases for V and 9 bases for J; bases not matched to a gene: 8. The CDR3 has 16 amino acids. Germline V gene sequence: CDR1 LNHDA, CDR2 SQIVND (reference sequence). Sequenced: memory CD4+ T cells from blood. The V and J genes are TRBV19 and TRBJ1-6; 9 nucleotides agree with TRBD1. This TCR derives from an adult in good health and CMV-seronegative. CDR3 sequence reads: CASSIRQGVGISPLHF. The DNA of the CDR3 is TGTGCCAGTAGTATACGACAGGGGGTAGGGATTTCACCCCTCCACTTT.